This T cell receptor beta chain was retrieved from a study of T-cell reconstitution after alpha-beta-depleted transplantation in children. As it was prepared, the TCRbeta library received unique molecular identifiers. TCRdb fed the PCR reads into MiXCR, producing one record per CDR3 protein. The sample contains over 550,000 distinct CDR3 sequences, under 12% of which appear only once. In germline, CDR1 is MNHEY, CDR2 SVGAGI. With 5 bases removed from V and 0 bases from J, the gap between germline ends came to 13 bases. The CDR3 sequence is 15 residues long. The TCR sequence derives from a human donor who donated a stem cell graft to a child with acute myeloid leukemia. The J gene is TRBJ1-1, the V gene TRBV6-5; a weak D match, TRBD1 (5 bases). Sequenced here: PBMCs from the stem cell graft donor, sampled from the stem cell graft. The CDR3 is CASSRPGRLNTEAFF. Here the CDR3 DNA reads TGTGCCAGCAGTCGCCCGGGACGGTTGAACACTGAAGCTTTCTTT.